This T cell receptor (gamma chain) was recovered during a study of Vδ1+ human thymocytes. Study results and caveats: Thymic delta-chain repertoires held roughly 18% Vdelta2 sequences and few Vdelta3, despite high sort purity. Thymic TRG and TRD repertoires appeared highly polyclonal.

The template was reverse-transcribed extracted RNA. Multiplex PCR used pooled V-gene forward primers and a constant-region reverse primer to amplify CDR3s. TCRdb redid clone calling on the multiplex PCR reads using CATT. Here the sample spans 20,000 to 25,000 gamma-chain clones, approximately 15% being singletons. Vdelta1+ thymocyte sorts reached between 98% and 99.6% purity. J gave up 2 bases and V 3 bases, and 10 bases lay outside the gene matches. The CDR3 runs 15 residues. Germline-derived CDR1 and CDR2 are VINAFY and YDVSNSKD. About this clone itself: Its specificity is not known.

The chain joins TRGV5 to TRGJ1 or TRGJ2. This clonotype originated in a child under two years old who had congenital heart surgery. Source material: Vdelta1+ gamma-delta thymocytes from the thymus. The subset denotes: FACS-sorted CD3+ TCRalphabeta- TCRVdelta1+ TCRVdelta2- thymocytes. The CDR3 loop reads CATWDRAPDYYKKLF. CDR3 coding DNA: TGTGCCACCTGGGACCGTGCCCCCGATTATTATAAGAAACTCTTT.